These T cell receptor beta chains were read from a single sample in a study of blood T cell repertoires in COVID-19. The data were produced by immunoSEQ multiplex PCR, yet TCRdb's version contains in-frame clones alone and is incomplete. The table lists more than 120,000 clones, 85% to 90% of them singletons, with 35% to 40% in the top ten. The sample consisted of peripheral blood. These receptors came from a man in his fifties who had recovered from COVID-19. The CDR3 runs from the conserved cysteine through the conserved F or W. A D gene is named only where the DNA matches it firmly. Size is omitted from some rows. Given values are once, few, many or a class for expanded clones.

>-|-|15|TRBV2|TRBJ2-3
CASSDEDSSTDTQYF
TGTGCCAGCAGTGATGAGGACAGTAGCACAGATACGCAGTATTTT
>-|TRBD1|14|TRBV5-1|TRBJ1-2
CASSLGTGTRRYTF
TGCGCCAGCAGCTTGGGGACAGGGACCCGTCGGTACACCTTC
>-|TRBD2|13|TRBV7-3|TRBJ2-1
CASSLGLDREQFF
TGTGCCAGCAGCCTGGGACTAGATCGTGAGCAGTTCTTC
>-|-|14|TRBV19|TRBJ1-1
CASSIGGRYTEAFF
TGTGCCAGTAGTATCGGGGGAAGGTACACTGAAGCTTTCTTT
>-|TRBD1|15|TRBV6-1|TRBJ1-4
CASSDQGATGEKLFF
TGTGCCAGCAGTGACCAGGGGGCGACGGGCGAAAAACTGTTTTTT
>-|-|19|TRBV16|TRBJ1-5
CASSQWRGSGTNDNQPQHF
TGTGCCAGCAGCCAATGGAGGGGATCCGGGACGAATGACAATCAGCCCCAGCATTTT
>-|-|16|TRBV5-6|TRBJ2-7
CASSLASRGGDLEQYF
TGTGCCAGCAGCTTGGCCTCGAGAGGGGGTGACCTCGAGCAGTACTTC
>few|-|17|TRBV30|TRBJ1-6
CAWSRGRVVSYNSPLHF
TGTGCCTGGAGTCGAGGGAGAGTTGTGTCCTATAATTCACCCCTCCACTTT
>once|TRBD1|19|TRBV7-3|TRBJ1-3
CASSPRTGINSSSGNTIYF
TGTGCCAGCAGTCCAAGGACAGGGATAAACTCAAGCTCTGGAAACACCATATATTTT
>once|TRBD2|15|TRBV7-6|TRBJ2-3
CASSLRTSRTDTQYF
TGTGCCAGCAGCCTCCGGACTAGCAGGACAGATACGCAGTATTTT
>-|-|12|TRBV7-2|TRBJ1-2
CASSLDAGARTF
TGTGCCAGCAGCTTAGATGCGGGGGCGAGGACCTTC
>-|-|15|TRBV5-1|TRBJ1-1
CASSLGPGGNTEAFF
TGCGCCAGCAGCCTGGGGCCGGGGGGGAACACTGAAGCTTTCTTT
>-|-|14|TRBV7-2|TRBJ2-5
CASSLALHQETQYF
TGTGCCAGCAGCTTAGCCCTACACCAAGAGACCCAGTACTTC
>-|-|14|TRBV6-5|TRBJ1-5
CASKSGGRNQPQHF
TGTGCCAGCAAGTCCGGGGGTAGGAATCAGCCCCAGCATTTT
>-|TRBD1|13|TRBV19|TRBJ1-5
CASAGTGGQPQHF
TGTGCCAGTGCTGGCACAGGGGGACAGCCCCAGCATTTT
>-|-|10|TRBV6-5|TRBJ2-5
CGVAGETQYF
TGCGGGGTGGCGGGGGAGACCCAGTACTTC
>-|TRBD1|15|TRBV6-2/TRBV6-3|TRBJ2-7
CASSFSGTGPYEQYF
TGTGCCAGCAGTTTCTCCGGGACAGGGCCGTACGAGCAGTACTTC
>few|TRBD1|15|TRBV2|TRBJ1-3
CASRDRTGAGNTIYF
TGTGCCAGCAGGGATAGGACAGGCGCTGGAAACACCATATATTTT
>once|-|15|TRBV11-2|TRBJ1-2
CASSLEGRYNYGYTF
TGTGCCAGCAGCTTAGAGGGGCGCTATAACTATGGCTACACCTTC
>-|-|14|TRBV3-1/TRBV3-2|TRBJ2-7
CASSQTVTGHEQYF
TGTGCCAGCAGCCAAACAGTTACAGGGCACGAGCAGTACTTC